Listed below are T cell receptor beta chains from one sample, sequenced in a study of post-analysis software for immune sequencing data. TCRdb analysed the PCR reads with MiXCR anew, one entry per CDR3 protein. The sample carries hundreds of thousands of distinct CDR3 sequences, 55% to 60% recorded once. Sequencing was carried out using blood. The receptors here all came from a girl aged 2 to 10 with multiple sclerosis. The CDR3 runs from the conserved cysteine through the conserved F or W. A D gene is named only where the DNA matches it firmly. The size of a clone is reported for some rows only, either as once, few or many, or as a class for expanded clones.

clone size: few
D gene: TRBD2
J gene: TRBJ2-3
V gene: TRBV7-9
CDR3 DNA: TGTGCCAGCAGCGCGGGGGTCCTCACAGATACGCAGTATTTT
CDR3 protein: CASSAGVLTDTQYF

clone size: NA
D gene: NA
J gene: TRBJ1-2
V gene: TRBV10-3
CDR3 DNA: TGTGCCATCAGCCCCGAGGGGAGGAATGGCTACACCTTC
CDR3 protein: CAISPEGRNGYTF

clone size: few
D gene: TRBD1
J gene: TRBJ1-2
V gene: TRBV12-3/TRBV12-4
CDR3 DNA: TGTGCCAGCAGTTTCCGGGACAGACGGTCTAACTATGGCTACACCTTC
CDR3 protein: CASSFRDRRSNYGYTF

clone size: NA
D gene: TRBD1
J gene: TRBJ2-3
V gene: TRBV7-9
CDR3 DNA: TGTGCCAGCAGCTCCCGACAGGGGGCGGGAGATACGCAGTATTTT
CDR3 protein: CASSSRQGAGDTQYF

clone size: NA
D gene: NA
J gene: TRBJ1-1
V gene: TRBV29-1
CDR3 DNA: TGCAGCGCCGACGGGACCCGGGGCACTGAAGCTTTCTTT
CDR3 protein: CSADGTRGTEAFF

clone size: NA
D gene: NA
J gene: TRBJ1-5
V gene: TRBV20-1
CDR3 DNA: TGCAGTGCTAGCCCCGGGGACAATCGGAATCAGCCCCAGCATTTT
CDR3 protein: CSASPGDNRNQPQHF

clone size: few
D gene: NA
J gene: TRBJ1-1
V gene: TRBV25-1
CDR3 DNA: TGTGCCAGCAGTTCCCTTGGACAGACTGAAGCTTTCTTT
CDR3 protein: CASSSLGQTEAFF

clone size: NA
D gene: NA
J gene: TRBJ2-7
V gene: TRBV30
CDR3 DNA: TGTGCCTGGAGTGCGGGAATCAGCTACGAGCAGTACTTC
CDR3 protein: CAWSAGISYEQYF

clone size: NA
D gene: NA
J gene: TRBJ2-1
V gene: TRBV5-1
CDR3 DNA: TGCGCCAGCAGCGATCTCAGGGAAGGACCATACAATGAGCAGTTCTTC
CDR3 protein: CASSDLREGPYNEQFF

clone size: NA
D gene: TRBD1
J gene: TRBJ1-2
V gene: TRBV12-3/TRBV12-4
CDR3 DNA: TGTGCCAGCAGTCCCTCGGACAGGGGTCCATCCGATGGCTACACCTTC
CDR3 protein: CASSPSDRGPSDGYTF

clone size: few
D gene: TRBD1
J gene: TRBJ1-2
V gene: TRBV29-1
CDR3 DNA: TGCAGCGTTGAAGTTCGGACAGGGCATCCTAACTATGGCTACACCTTC
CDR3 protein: CSVEVRTGHPNYGYTF

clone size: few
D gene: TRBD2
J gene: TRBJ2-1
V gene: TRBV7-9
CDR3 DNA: TGTGCCAGCAGCTCCCCCGGGACTAGCGGTTTGAAGTTCTTC
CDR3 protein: CASSSPGTSGLKFF

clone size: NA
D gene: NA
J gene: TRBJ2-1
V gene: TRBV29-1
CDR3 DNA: TGCAGCGTCGCCCGCGGGGTCGGAGGTGAGCAGTTCTTC
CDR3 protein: CSVARGVGGEQFF

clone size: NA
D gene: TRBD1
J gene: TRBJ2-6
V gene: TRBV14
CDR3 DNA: TGTGCCAGCAGCCACCTCGGACAGGGGATCACTGGGGCCAACGTCCTGACTTTC
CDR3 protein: CASSHLGQGITGANVLTF

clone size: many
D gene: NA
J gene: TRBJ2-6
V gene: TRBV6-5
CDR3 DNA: TGTGCCAGCAGTCCCTTCTCTGGGGCCAACGTCCTGACTTTC
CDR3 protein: CASSPFSGANVLTF

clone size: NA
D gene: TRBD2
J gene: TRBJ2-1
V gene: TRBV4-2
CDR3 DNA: TGTGCCAGCAGCCCACAAACTAGCGGAAGCTCCTACAATGAGCAGTTCTTC
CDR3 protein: CASSPQTSGSSYNEQFF

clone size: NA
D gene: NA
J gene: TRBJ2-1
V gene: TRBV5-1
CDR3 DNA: TGCGCCAGCAGCTTGGCCTCGGACGTCGATGAGCAGTTCTTC
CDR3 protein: CASSLASDVDEQFF

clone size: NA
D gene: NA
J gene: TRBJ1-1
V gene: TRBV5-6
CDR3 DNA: TGTGCCAGCAGTTGGAGGGGGGGGGCCACTGAAGCTTTCTTT
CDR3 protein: CASSWRGGATEAFF

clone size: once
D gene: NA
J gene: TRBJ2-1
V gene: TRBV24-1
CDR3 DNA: TGTGCCACCAGTGAGGCCGGGGACGAGCGGTTCTTC
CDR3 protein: CATSEAGDERFF

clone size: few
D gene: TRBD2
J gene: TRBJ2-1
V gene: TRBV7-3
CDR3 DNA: TGTGCCAGCAGGGTTAGCGGGTCCAATATGGGGGAGCAGTTCTTC
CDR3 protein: CASRVSGSNMGEQFF

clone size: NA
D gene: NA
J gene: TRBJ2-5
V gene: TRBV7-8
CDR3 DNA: TGTGCCAGCAGCTTAGCAGGATCACAGTACTTC
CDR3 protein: CASSLAGSQYF

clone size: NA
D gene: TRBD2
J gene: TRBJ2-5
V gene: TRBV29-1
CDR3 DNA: TGCAGCGTCCAATCAGCGGGAGGGGAGACCCAGTACTTC
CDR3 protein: CSVQSAGGETQYF

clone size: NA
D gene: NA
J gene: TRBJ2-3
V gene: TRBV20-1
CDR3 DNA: TGCAGTGCTAGACTAGGGTCCTACACAGATACGCAGTATTTT
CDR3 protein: CSARLGSYTDTQYF

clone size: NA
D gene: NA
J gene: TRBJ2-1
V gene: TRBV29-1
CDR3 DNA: TGCAGCGTTCGGCTCCCAGCGGGTGAGCAGTTCTTC
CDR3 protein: CSVRLPAGEQFF

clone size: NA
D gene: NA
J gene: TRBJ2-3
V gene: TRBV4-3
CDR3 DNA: TGCGCCAGCAGCCAAGGCACCTTTAGGGATACGCAGTATTTT
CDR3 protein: CASSQGTFRDTQYF

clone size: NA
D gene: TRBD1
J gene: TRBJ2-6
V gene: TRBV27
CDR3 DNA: TGTGCCAGCAGAAAGACAGGGCCCTACTCTGGGGCCAACGTCCTGACTTTC
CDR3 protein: CASRKTGPYSGANVLTF

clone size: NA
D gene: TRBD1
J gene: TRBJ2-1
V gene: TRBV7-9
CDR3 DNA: TGTGCCAGCAGCTCGCCCGGGACAGGACGTGGCAATGAGCAGTTCTTC
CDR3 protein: CASSSPGTGRGNEQFF

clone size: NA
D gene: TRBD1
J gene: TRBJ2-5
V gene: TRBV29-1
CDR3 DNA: TGCAGCGGGAGGACAGGGAAAGAGACCCAGTACTTC
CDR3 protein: CSGRTGKETQYF

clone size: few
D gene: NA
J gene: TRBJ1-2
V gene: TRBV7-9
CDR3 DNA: TGTGCCAGCTGGACTGTCTATGGCTACACCTTC
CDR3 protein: CASWTVYGYTF

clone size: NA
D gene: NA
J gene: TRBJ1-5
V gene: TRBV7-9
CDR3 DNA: TGTGCCAGCAGCTTACAGACGCAGCCCCAGCATTTT
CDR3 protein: CASSLQTQPQHF

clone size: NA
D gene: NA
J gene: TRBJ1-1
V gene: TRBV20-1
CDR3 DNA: TGCAGTGCTAACATGAACACTGAAGCTTTCTTT
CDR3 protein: CSANMNTEAFF

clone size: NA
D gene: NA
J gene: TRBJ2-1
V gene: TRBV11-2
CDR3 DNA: TGTGCCAGCAGCGTGGACAGTCTCAATGAGCAGTTCTTC
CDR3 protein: CASSVDSLNEQFF

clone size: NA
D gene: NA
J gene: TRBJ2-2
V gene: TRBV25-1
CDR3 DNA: TGTGCCAGCAGGAGGGCTATCGGGGAGCTGTTTTTT
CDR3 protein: CASRRAIGELFF

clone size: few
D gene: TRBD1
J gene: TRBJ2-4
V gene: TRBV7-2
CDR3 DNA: TGTGCCAGCAGCTCCCCGGACAGGAGGATTCTAGCCAAAAACATTCAGTACTTC
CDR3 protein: CASSSPDRRILAKNIQYF

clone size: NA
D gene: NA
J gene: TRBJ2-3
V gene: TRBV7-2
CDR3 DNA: TGTGCCAGCAGCTTAGAGGTTGTGGGCTTGGGAGGTACGCAGTATTTT
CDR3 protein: CASSLEVVGLGGTQYF

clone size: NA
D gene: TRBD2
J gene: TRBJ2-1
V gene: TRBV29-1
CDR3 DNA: TGCAGCGTTCGGCTAGCGGGCAATGAGCAGTTCTTC
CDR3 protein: CSVRLAGNEQFF

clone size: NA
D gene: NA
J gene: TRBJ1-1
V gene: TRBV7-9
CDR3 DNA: TGTGCCAGCAGCCCGGACAGAGGCCGGGGGGCTTTCTTT
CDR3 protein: CASSPDRGRGAFF

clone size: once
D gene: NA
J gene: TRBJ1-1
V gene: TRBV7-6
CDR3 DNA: TGTGCCAGCAGCTTAGGGGGTCCCATGAACACTGAAGCTTTCTTT
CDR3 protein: CASSLGGPMNTEAFF

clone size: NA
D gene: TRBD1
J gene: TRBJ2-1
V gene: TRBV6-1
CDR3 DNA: TGTGCCAGCAGGGAGACAGGGGGCGCGAACAATGAGCAGTTCTTC
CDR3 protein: CASRETGGANNEQFF

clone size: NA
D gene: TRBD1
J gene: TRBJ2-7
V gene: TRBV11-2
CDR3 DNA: TGTGCCAGCAGCTTAATGACAGGGGACGAGCAGTACTTC
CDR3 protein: CASSLMTGDEQYF

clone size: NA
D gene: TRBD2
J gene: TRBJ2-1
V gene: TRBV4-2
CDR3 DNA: TGTGCCAGCACCTGGGGGACTAGCGGGGGAAACAATGAGCAGTTCTTC
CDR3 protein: CASTWGTSGGNNEQFF

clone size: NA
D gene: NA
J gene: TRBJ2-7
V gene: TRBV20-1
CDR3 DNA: TGCAGTGCGAGCGGACGTCCCTACGAGCAGTACTTC
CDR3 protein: CSASGRPYEQYF

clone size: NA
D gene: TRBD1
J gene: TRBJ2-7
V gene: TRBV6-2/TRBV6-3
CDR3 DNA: TGTGCCAGCAGTTACGGGACAGGGTTATACGAGCAGTACTTC
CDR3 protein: CASSYGTGLYEQYF

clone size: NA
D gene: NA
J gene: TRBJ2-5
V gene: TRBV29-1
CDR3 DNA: TGCAGCGTGGGACGGACCCAAGAGACCCAGTACTTC
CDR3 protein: CSVGRTQETQYF

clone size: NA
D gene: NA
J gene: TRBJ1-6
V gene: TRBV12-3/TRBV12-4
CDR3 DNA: TGTGCCAGCAGTTTATTCAAGGGGGGAACCTATAATTCACCCCTCCACTTT
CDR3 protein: CASSLFKGGTYNSPLHF

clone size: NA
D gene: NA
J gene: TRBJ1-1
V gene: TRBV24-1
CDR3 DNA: TGTGCCACCAGGGAAAAGGGATACCCCACTGAAGCTTTCTTT
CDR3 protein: CATREKGYPTEAFF

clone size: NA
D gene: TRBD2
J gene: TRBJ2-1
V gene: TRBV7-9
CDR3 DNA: TGTGCCAGCAGCTCGAGTAGCGGGAGAGGTTACAATGAGCAGTTCTTC
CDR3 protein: CASSSSSGRGYNEQFF

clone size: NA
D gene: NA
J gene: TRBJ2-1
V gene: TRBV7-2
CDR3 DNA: TGTGCCAGCAGCCCGCAACGGGATGAGCAGTTCTTC
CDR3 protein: CASSPQRDEQFF

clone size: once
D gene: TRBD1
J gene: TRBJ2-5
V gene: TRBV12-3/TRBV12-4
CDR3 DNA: TGTGCCAGCACCGGGACAGCGGATACACAAGAGACCCAGTACTTC
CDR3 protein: CASTGTADTQETQYF

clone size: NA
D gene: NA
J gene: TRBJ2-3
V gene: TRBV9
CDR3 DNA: TGTGCCAGCAGCGCCCTCTCTCAGCCCCTCACAGATACGCAGTATTTT
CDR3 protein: CASSALSQPLTDTQYF

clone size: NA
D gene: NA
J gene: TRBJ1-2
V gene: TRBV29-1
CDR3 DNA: TGCAGCGAGACGCGGGCCGGCTCCAACTATGGCTACACCTTC
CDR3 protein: CSETRAGSNYGYTF

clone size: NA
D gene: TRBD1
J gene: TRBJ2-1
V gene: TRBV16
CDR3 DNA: TGTGCCAGCAGCCAATCACCAGGGGGCGGGTACAATGAGCAGTTCTTC
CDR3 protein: CASSQSPGGGYNEQFF

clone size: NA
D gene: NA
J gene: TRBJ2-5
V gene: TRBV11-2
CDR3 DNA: TGTGCCAGCAGCTTTCATGTGAATCAAGAGACCCAGTACTTC
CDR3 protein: CASSFHVNQETQYF

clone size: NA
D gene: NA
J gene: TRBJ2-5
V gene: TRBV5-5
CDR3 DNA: TGTGCCAGCAGCTTGGACAGGCATGGGCAGGAGACCCAGTACTTC
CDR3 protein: CASSLDRHGQETQYF

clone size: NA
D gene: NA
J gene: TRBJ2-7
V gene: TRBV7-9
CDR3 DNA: TGTGCCAGCAGCCCCGAAGAGGAATTCTCCGAGCAGTACTTC
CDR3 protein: CASSPEEEFSEQYF

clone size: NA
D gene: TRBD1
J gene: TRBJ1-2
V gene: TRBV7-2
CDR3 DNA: TGTGCCAGCAGCTTAAGAGGACAGGACCCTAACTATGGCTACACCTTC
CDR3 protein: CASSLRGQDPNYGYTF

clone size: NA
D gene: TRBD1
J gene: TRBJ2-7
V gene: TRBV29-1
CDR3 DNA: TGCAGCGCCGAGGCGGGACAGGGACTCCTCACGGAGCAGTACTTC
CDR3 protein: CSAEAGQGLLTEQYF

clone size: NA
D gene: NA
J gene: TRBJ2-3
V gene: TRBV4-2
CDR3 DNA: TGTGCCAGCAGCCAAGATCATTTAGTAGGTCGGGCAGATACGCAGTATTTT
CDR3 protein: CASSQDHLVGRADTQYF

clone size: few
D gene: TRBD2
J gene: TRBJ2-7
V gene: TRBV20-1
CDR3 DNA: TGCAGTGCTAGATTACTAGCGGGAAAACTCTACGAGCAGTACTTC
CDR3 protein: CSARLLAGKLYEQYF

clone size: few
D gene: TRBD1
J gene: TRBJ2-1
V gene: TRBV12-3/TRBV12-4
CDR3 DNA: TGTGCCAGCAGTTTAAAAAGGGGGCGTGTGGATGAGCAGTTCTTC
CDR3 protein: CASSLKRGRVDEQFF